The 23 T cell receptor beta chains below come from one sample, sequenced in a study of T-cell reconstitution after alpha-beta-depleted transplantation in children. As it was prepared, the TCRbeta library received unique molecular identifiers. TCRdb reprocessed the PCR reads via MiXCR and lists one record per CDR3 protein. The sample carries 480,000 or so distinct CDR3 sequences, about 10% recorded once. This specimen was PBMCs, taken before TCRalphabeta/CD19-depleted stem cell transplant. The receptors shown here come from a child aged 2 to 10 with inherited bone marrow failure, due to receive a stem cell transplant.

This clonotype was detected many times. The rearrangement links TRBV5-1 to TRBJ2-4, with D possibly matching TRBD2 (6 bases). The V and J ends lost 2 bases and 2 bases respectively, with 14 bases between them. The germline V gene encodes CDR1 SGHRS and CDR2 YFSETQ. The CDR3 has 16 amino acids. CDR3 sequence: CASSFGWRGPKNIQYF. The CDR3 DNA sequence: TGCGCCAGCAGCTTCGGCTGGAGGGGACCCAAAAACATTCAGTACTTC.

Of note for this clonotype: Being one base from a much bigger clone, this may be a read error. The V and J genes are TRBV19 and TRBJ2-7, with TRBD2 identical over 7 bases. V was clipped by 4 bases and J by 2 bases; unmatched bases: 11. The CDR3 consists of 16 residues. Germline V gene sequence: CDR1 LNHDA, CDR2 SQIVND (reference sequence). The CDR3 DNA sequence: TGTGCCAGTAGTACAAACGGGGGACTAAGCGCCTACGAGCAGTACTTC. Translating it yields CASSTNGGLSAYEQYF.

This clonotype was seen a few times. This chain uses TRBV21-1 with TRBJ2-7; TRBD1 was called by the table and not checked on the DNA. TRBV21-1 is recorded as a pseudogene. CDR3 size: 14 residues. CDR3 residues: CASSPDRGSLEQYF. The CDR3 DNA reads TGTGCCAGCAGCCCCGACAGGGGGAGTCTCGAGCAGTACTTC.

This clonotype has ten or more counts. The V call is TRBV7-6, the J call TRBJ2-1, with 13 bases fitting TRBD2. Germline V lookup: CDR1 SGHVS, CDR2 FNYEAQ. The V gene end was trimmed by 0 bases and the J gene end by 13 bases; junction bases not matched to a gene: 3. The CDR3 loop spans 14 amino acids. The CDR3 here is CASSLAGTSGNQFF. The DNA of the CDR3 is TGTGCCAGCAGCTTAGCTGGGACTAGCGGGAATCAGTTCTTC.

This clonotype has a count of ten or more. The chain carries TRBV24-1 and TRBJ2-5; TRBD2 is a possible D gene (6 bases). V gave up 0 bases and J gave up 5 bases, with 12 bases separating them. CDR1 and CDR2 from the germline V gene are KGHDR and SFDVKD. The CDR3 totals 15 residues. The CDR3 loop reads CATSDLDGGRETQYF. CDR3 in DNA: TGTGCCACCAGTGATTTGGACGGGGGACGGGAGACCCAGTACTTC.

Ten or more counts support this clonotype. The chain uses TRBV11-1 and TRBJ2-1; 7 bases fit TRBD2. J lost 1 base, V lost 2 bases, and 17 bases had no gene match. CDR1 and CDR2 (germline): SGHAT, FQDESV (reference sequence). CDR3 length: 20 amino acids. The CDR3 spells CASSLSPTSAHRTSYNEQFF. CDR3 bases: TGTGCCAGCAGCTTATCCCCCACTAGCGCCCACAGGACTTCCTACAATGAGCAGTTCTTC.

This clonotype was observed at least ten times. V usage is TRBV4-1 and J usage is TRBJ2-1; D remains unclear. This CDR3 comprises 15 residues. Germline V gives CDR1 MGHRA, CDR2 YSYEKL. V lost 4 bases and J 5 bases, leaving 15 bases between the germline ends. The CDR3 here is CASSPRLESHNEQFF. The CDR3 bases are TGCGCCAGCAGCCCTCGGTTAGAGTCCCACAATGAGCAGTTCTTC.

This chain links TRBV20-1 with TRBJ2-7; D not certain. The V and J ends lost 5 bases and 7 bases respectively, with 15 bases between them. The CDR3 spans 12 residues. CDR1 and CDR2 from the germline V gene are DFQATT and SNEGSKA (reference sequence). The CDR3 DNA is TGCAGTGCTGCCCTGTTCTTTCGGGAGCAGTACTTC. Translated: CSAALFFREQYF.

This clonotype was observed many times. The CDR3 spells CSVSGTDNQPQHF. The CDR3 DNA sequence: TGCAGCGTATCCGGGACAGACAATCAGCCCCAGCATTTT. The rearrangement uses TRBV29-1 and TRBJ1-5; TRBD1 matches 7 bases. Per germline, CDR1 SQVTM and CDR2 ANQGSEA. The V and J ends lost 6 bases and 3 bases, in that order; junction bases with no gene match: 5. This CDR3 is built from 13 residues.

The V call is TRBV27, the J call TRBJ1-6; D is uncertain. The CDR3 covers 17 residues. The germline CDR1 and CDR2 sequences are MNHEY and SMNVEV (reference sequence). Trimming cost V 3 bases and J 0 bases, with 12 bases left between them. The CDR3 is CASSLPALSSYNSPLHF. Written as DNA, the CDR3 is TGTGCCAGCAGTTTGCCGGCTCTGAGCTCCTATAATTCACCCCTCCACTTT.

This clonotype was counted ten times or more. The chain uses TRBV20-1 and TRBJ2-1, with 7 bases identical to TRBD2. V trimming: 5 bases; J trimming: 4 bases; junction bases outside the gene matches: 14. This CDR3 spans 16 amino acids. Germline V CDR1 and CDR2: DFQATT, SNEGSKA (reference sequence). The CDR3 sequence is CSAPRLEGGSYNEQFF. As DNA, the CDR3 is TGCAGTGCTCCCCGCCTGGAAGGCGGGAGTTACAATGAGCAGTTCTTC.

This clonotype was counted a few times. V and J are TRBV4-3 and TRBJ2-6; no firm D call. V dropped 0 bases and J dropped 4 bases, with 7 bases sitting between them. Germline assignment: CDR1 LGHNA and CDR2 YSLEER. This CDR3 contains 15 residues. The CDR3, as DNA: TGCGCCAGCAGCCAAGAGTTAGGAGGGGCCAACGTCCTGACTTTC. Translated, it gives CASSQELGGANVLTF.

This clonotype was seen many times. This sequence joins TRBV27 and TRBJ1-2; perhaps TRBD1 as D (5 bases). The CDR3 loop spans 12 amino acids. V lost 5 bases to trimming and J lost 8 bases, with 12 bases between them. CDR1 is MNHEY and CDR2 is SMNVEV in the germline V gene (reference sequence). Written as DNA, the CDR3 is TGTGCCAGCAGTGGGACCAGGCTCGGCTACACCTTC. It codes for CASSGTRLGYTF.

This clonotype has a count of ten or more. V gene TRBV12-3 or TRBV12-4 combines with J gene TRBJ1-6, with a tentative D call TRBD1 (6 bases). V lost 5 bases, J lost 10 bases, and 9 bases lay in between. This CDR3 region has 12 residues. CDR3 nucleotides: TGTGCCAGCAGTGCGGGGGCCTCACCCCTCCACTTT. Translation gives CASSAGASPLHF.

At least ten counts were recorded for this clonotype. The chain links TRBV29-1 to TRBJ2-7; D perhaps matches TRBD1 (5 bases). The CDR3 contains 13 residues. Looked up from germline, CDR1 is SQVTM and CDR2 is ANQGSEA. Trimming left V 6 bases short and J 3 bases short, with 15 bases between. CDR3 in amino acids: CSVRKQGRYEQYF. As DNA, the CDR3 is TGCAGCGTCCGCAAGCAGGGCCGCTACGAGCAGTACTTC.

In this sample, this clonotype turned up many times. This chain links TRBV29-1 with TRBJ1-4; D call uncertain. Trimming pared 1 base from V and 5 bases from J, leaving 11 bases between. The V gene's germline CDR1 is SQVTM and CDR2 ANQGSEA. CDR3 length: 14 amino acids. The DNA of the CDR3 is TGCAGCGTTGAAGTAGGGCAGAAAAATGAAAAACTGTTTTTT. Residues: CSVEVGQKNEKLFF.

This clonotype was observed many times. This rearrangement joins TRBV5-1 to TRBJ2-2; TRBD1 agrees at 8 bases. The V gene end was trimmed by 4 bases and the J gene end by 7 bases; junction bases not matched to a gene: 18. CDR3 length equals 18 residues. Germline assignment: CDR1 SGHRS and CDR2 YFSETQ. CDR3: CASSTTGQGRRWVGELFF. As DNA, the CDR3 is TGCGCCAGCAGCACCACCGGACAGGGAAGGAGATGGGTCGGGGAGCTGTTTTTT.

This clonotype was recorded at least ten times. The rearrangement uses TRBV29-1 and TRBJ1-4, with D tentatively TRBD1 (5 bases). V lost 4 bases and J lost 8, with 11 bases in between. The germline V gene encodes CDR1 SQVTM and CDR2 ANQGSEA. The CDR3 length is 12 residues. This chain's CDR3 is CSVVSGNEKLFF. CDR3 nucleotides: TGCAGCGTTGTTTCAGGGAACGAAAAACTGTTTTTT.

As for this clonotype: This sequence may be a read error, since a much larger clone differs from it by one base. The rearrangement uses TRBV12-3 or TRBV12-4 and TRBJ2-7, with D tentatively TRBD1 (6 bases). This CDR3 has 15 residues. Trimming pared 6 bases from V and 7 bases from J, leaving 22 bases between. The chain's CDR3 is CASRTSGTRNREQYF. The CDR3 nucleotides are TGTGCCAGCAGGACCTCCGGGACAAGGAATCGGGAGCAGTACTTC.

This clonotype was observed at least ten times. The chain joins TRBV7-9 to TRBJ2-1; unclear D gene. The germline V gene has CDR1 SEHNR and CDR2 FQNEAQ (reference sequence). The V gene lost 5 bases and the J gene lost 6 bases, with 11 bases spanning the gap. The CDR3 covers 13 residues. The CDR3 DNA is TGTGCCAGCAGCCGAATATCCAGCAATGAGCAGTTCTTC. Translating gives CASSRISSNEQFF.

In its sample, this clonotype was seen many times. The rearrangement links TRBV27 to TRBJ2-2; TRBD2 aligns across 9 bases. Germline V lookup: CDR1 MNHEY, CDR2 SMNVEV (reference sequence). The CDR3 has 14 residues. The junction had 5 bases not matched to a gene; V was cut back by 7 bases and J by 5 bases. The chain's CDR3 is CASTLLAGTGELFF. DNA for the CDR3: TGTGCCAGCACCCTTCTAGCGGGAACCGGGGAGCTGTTTTTT.

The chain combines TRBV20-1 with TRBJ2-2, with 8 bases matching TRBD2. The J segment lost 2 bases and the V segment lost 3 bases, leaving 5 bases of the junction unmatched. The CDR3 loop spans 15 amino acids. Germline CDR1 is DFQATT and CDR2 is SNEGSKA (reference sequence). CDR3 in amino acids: CSARLLADNTGELFF. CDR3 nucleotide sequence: TGCAGTGCTAGGCTACTAGCGGATAACACCGGGGAGCTGTTTTTT.

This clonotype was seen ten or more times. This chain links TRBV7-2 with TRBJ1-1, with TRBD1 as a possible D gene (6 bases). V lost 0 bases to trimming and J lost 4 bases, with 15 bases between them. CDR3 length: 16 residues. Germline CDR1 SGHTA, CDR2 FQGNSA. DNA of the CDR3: TGTGCCAGCAGCTTAGCGCATGGGACATCCCCCACTGAAGCTTTCTTT. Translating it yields CASSLAHGTSPTEAFF.